The clone carrying this T cell receptor (beta chain) was found once. The data are from a study of blood T cell repertoires in COVID-19. Assay: immunoSEQ multiplex PCR; the TCRdb copy retains only in-frame clones and omits some. The sample holds 300,000 to 350,000 clones, approximately 89% seen once. Trimming took 2 bases from V and 7 from J, leaving 11 bases between them. The CDR3 loop spans 13 amino acids. The germline V gene has CDR1 MDHEN and CDR2 SYDVKM. This sequence joins TRBV28 and TRBJ1-2; D not resolved. The receptor comes from a woman between 18 and 29 years old who had recovered from COVID-19. Sequences were obtained from peripheral blood. CDR3 sequence reads: CASSLRRHIGYTF. The DNA for the CDR3 is TGTGCCAGCAGTTTAAGGAGGCATATTGGCTACACCTTC.